The entry below describes one TCR beta chain. Its antigen has not been determined. No base qualities exist here, and no much larger clone lies one base off it. The library relied on RT-PCR. The reads were generated on an Illumina HiSeq 2500. Starting from the raw public reads, TCRdb applied fastp trimming at Q25, assembled clones with MiXCR and retained in-frame beta chains. One record per CDR3 amino acid sequence lists the most common genes and DNA. For this sample there are around 530,000 distinct CDR3 sequences; approximately 17% appear just once. Jointly, the top ten make up less than 4% of the sample. The data were taken from a study of response to subunit inactivated influenza vaccine (dated 2018 in TCRdb). The study in broad terms: Deep quantitative profiling of the T cell receptor repertoire was used in the study to follow responses to a trivalent subunit inactivated influenza vaccine.

From the germline V gene (reference sequence), CDR1 is LNHDA and CDR2 is SQIVND. Reading from cysteine to phenylalanine, the CDR3 counts 13 amino acids. Only the CDR3 part of the read is kept: 39 bases, read in frame from the first base. V drops 3 bases and J drops 6 bases, leaving 8 bases in between. The research as a whole found: It was suggested by the authors that each seasonal influenza vaccination may recruit only a limited number of new T cells.

The chain was built from TRBV19 and TRBJ2-2; confidence is insufficient to name the D gene. The starting material was CD4+ T cells sorted from PBMCs, obtained 23 to 25 months after vaccination. The sequence derives from a man aged 50-75 years who received an inactivated influenza vaccine. Donor details come from another sample of the same person, matched by shared clones. The nucleotide sequence is given as TGTGCCAGTAGTATCCTCATGGCCGGGGAGCTGTTTTTT. This encodes CASSILMAGELFF.